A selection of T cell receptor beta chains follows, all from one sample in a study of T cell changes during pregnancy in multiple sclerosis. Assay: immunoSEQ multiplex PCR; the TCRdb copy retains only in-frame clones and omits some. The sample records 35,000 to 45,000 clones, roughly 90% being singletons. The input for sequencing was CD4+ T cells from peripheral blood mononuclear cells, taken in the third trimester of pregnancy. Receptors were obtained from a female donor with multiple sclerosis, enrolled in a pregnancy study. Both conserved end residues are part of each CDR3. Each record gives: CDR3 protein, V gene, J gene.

CASSLGPSGRTDEQFF	TRBV5-8	TRBJ2-1
CASGLGSGGSNQPQHF	TRBV12-5	TRBJ1-5
CASSLFPGNTGELFF	TRBV5-1	TRBJ2-2
CASSLVGATRRDEQYF	TRBV5-1	TRBJ2-7
CASSVAGFDEKLFF	TRBV6-1	TRBJ1-4
CASSGQGGNTEAFF	TRBV18	TRBJ1-1
CASSYEGISEQYF	TRBV6-6	TRBJ2-7
CASSKPRRQATNEKLFF	TRBV21-1	TRBJ1-4
CAWSAKETQYF	TRBV30	TRBJ2-5
CASSVTGYEGQYF	TRBV5-1	TRBJ2-7
CASSLVGTGGEQFF	TRBV5-6	TRBJ2-1
CASSPTPGDGEQFF	TRBV9	TRBJ2-1
CASSLMGDTYEQYF	TRBV5-6	TRBJ2-7
CASSVIGDNTGELFF	TRBV9	TRBJ2-2
CATTNRVKAFF	TRBV15	TRBJ1-1
CASSPDRVNYGYTF	TRBV7-2	TRBJ1-2
CASRGASGRAPGANVLTF	TRBV5-4	TRBJ2-6
CASSKLAGGYEQYF	TRBV6-4	TRBJ2-7
CASSTFNQPQHF	TRBV19	TRBJ1-5
CASSKAGLATDTQYF	TRBV19	TRBJ2-3
CASSFRTVRGTTSSYEQYF	TRBV5-6	TRBJ2-7
CASSRFTGNTEAFF	TRBV11-2	TRBJ1-1
CASSTGTGRRTDTQYF	TRBV5-5	TRBJ2-3
CASSRGTSGETQYF	TRBV7-9	TRBJ2-5
CASSQYRETEAFF	TRBV4-2	TRBJ1-1
CASSPSRGPGEKLFF	TRBV5-1	TRBJ1-4
CASSDQGGNTEAFF	TRBV25-1	TRBJ1-1
CSVWTGSTEAFF	TRBV29-1	TRBJ1-1
CASSLDPGGINYGYTF	TRBV5-4	TRBJ1-2
CASSSKAFPGTEAFF	TRBV7-9	TRBJ1-1
CASNRGGSASGNTIYF	TRBV5-4	TRBJ1-3
CASSEGTSGRAWETQYF	TRBV2	TRBJ2-5
CASSLRGGTQYF	TRBV7-2	TRBJ2-3
CASSSRTSGNPGELFF	TRBV5-4	TRBJ2-2
CASSGTGAEAFF	TRBV5-4	TRBJ1-1
CAWSGLAGQETQYF	TRBV30	TRBJ2-5
CASSGPGEGYGYTF	TRBV7-2	TRBJ1-2
CASSQTKGTGNNEQFF	TRBV16	TRBJ2-1
CASSPNGGQGGYTF	TRBV7-2	TRBJ1-2
CASSPLWESMNTEAFF	TRBV28	TRBJ1-1
CASSETLNHHNEQFF	TRBV25-1	TRBJ2-1
CSTRTADYGGTF	TRBV29-1	TRBJ1-2
CASIGGGGPNDSPLHF	TRBV21-1	TRBJ1-6
CASSPTSGRENEQFF	TRBV5-1	TRBJ2-1
CASSLWKGVDNQPQHF	TRBV5-8	TRBJ1-5
CASRGLTGLASDTQYF	TRBV27	TRBJ2-3
CAISEGGDGKQFF	TRBV10-3	TRBJ2-1
CASSVAVGAEAFF	TRBV5-1	TRBJ1-1
CASSEGGQDQPQHF	TRBV5-4	TRBJ1-5